This T cell receptor beta chain was recorded in a study of T cells in Graves' hyperthyroidism and ophthalmopathy. Researchers amplified the TCR beta CDR3 regions from RNA transcripts. Initially, a first-round RT-PCR of the TCR CDR3 employed the HTBI primer set. TCRdb re-derived calls from the multiplex PCR reads in MiXCR, one entry per CDR3 protein. The sample contains roughly 350,000 distinct CDR3 sequences, about 15% of which appear only once. Germline V gene sequence: CDR1 SGHTA, CDR2 FQGNSA. This CDR3 is built from 16 residues. V dropped 1 base and J dropped 6 bases, with 18 bases sitting between them. This clonotype was seen a few times.

Sequenced sample: blood. The J gene is TRBJ1-1, the V gene TRBV7-2; D remains ambiguous. This sequence was found in a woman in her twenties or thirties with Graves' hyperthyroidism. The CDR3 region has the DNA TGTGCCAGCAGCTTAGTCCCCGCCGGAGGCCGGGCTGAAGCTTTCTTT. Protein sequence: CASSLVPAGGRAEAFF. Supplemented by reference TRBV7-2 and TRBJ1-1, the full variable domain reads GAGVSQSPSNKVTEKGKDVELRCDPISGHTALYWYRQSLGQGLEFLIYFQGNSAPDKSGLPSDRFSAERTGGSVSTLTIQRTQQEDSAVYLCASSLVPAGGRAEAFFGQGTRLTVV.